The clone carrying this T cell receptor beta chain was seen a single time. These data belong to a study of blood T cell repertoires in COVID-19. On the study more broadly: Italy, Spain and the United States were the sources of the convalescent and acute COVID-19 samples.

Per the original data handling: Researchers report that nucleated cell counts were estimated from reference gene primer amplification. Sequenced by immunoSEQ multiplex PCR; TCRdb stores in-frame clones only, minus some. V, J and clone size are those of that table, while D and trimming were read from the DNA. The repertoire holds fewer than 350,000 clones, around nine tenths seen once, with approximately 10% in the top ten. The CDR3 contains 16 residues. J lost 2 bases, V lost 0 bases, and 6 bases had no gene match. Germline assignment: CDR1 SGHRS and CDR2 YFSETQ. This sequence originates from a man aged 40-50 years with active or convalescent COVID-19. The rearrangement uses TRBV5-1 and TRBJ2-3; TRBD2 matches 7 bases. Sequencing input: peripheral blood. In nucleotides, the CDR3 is TGCGCCAGCAGCTTGGCCGCTAGCGGTAACACAGATACGCAGTATTTT. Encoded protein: CASSLAASGNTDTQYF.